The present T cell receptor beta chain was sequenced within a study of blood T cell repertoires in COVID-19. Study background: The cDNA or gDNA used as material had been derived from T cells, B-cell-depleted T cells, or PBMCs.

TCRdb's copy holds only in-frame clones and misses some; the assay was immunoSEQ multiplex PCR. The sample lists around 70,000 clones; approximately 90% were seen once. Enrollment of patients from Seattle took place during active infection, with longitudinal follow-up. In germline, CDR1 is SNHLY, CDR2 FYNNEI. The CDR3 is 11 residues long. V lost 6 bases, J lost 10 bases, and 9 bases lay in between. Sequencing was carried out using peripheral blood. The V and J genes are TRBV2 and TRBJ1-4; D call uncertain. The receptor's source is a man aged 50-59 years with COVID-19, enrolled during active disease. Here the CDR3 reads CASRGLGKLFF. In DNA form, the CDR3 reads TGTGCCAGCAGAGGCCTAGGAAAACTGTTTTTT.